The 19 T cell receptor beta chains reported below all come from one sample, sequenced in a study of T cell responses to AZD1222 COVID-19 vaccine. The repertoire was sequenced with immunoSEQ multiplex PCR; TCRdb's copy has only in-frame clones and lacks some. Seen here are 95,000 to 110,000 clones, around 91% observed once, and the top ten hold under 25%. This specimen consisted of peripheral blood, obtained on day 0 of AZD1222 vaccination. The receptor set was obtained from an adult in good health.

The chain couples TRBV7-9 to TRBJ1-4; D might be TRBD1 (5 bases). Germline V gene data show CDR1 as SEHNR and CDR2 as FQNEAQ (reference sequence). V was pared by 8 bases and J by 5 bases, with 15 bases between. The CDR3 loop spans 14 amino acids. CDR3 coding DNA: TGTGCCAGCTCCCGGTGGGGGTCGAATGAAAAACTGTTTTTT. Translation: CASSRWGSNEKLFF.

The genes are TRBV7-2 and TRBJ1-3; D not certain. V was trimmed by 5 bases and J by 4 bases, leaving 21 bases between them. The CDR3 is made up of 17 amino acids. Germline values: CDR1 SGHTA, CDR2 FQGNSA. The CDR3 region has the DNA TGTGCCAGCAGCCACATGGTATCGTTAGGGCTAGGAAACACCATATATTTT. It is translated as CASSHMVSLGLGNTIYF.

This rearrangement joins TRBV5-8 to TRBJ2-7, with D possibly matching TRBD1 (5 bases). V dropped 4 bases and J dropped 3 bases, with 5 bases sitting between them. Germline V gives CDR1 SGHTS, CDR2 YDEGEE. The CDR3 runs 11 residues. CDR3 coding DNA: TGTGCCAGCAGCACAGGCTACGAGCAGTACTTC. Its translation: CASSTGYEQYF. The whole variable domain, remainder taken from reference TRBV5-8 and TRBJ2-7, is EAGVTQSPTHLIKTRGQQATLRCSPISGHTSVYWYQQALGLGLQFLLWYDEGEERNRGNFPPRFSGRQFPNYSSELNVNALELEDSALYLCASSTGYEQYFGPGTRLTVT.

The V call is TRBV27, the J call TRBJ1-4, with D maybe TRBD1 (5 bases). The V and J ends lost 3 bases and 7 bases respectively, with 21 bases between them. CDR3 length: 17 residues. Germline V gives CDR1 MNHEY, CDR2 SMNVEV (reference sequence). The CDR3 region is CASSLYYNRGKGEKLFF. CDR3 DNA sequence: TGTGCCAGCAGTTTGTACTATAATCGGGGGAAGGGTGAAAAACTGTTTTTT.

The chain carries TRBV7-8 and TRBJ1-5, with D uncertain. Germline V gives CDR1 SGHVS, CDR2 FQNEAQ. This CDR3 has 12 residues. V dropped 0 bases and J dropped 7 bases, with 4 bases sitting between them. The DNA for the CDR3 is TGTGCCAGCAGCTTAGCGGAACAGCCCCAGCATTTT. Translation: CASSLAEQPQHF.

V gene TRBV5-6 combines with J gene TRBJ2-3, with D possibly being TRBD2 (6 bases). Trimming shortened V by 0 bases and J by 3 bases, and 11 bases separated the two germline ends. CDR3 length: 15 residues. Germline CDR1 reads SGHDT; CDR2 reads YYEEEE. The CDR3 region has the DNA TGTGCCAGCAGCTTGGACGGGGGTCGAACAGATACGCAGTATTTT. This translates into CASSLDGGRTDTQYF.

The J gene is TRBJ2-1, the V gene TRBV4-3; TRBD2 matches 10 bases. V lost 4 bases, J lost 4 bases, and 7 bases stayed unmatched. The germline V gene has CDR1 LGHNA and CDR2 YSLEER. The CDR3 consists of 16 residues. CDR3 protein: CASSRVSGGAYNEQFF. The CDR3 DNA reads TGCGCCAGCAGCCGAGTGAGCGGGGGGGCTTACAATGAGCAGTTCTTC.

The chain employs TRBV27 and TRBJ2-7; D gene uncertain. This CDR3 contains 13 residues. V lost 3 bases, J lost 2 bases, and 8 bases lay in between. Germline-derived CDR1 and CDR2 are MNHEY and SMNVEV (reference sequence). The CDR3 coding sequence is TGTGCCAGCAGTTTCGACGGCACCTACGAGCAGTACTTC. Translated: CASSFDGTYEQYF.

The chain joins TRBV5-4 to TRBJ2-5, with TRBD2 matching over 8 bases. The germline V gene has CDR1 SGHNT and CDR2 YYREEE (reference sequence). The V gene end was trimmed by 4 bases and the J gene end by 5 bases; junction bases not matched to a gene: 4. This CDR3 is built from 13 residues. CDR3 loop: CASSRGGLETQYF. DNA of the CDR3: TGTGCCAGCAGCCGGGGGGGCCTTGAGACCCAGTACTTC. Drawing the rest from reference TRBV5-4 and TRBJ2-5, the complete variable domain is ETGVTQSPTHLIKTRGQQVTLRCSSQSGHNTVSWYQQALGQGPQFIFQYYREEENGRGNFPPRFSGLQFPNYSSELNVNALELDDSALYLCASSRGGLETQYFGPGTRLLVL.

This chain joins TRBV6-5 and TRBJ1-5, with D tentatively TRBD1 (5 bases). CDR1 is MNHEY, CDR2 SVGAGI, per germline. The V end lost 8 bases, the J end lost 2 bases, and 13 bases lay between the germline ends. This CDR3 region has 14 residues. In DNA form, the CDR3 reads TGTGCCAGCTCCGACAGCGGGGGCAATCAGCCCCAGCATTTT. This gives the protein CASSDSGGNQPQHF.

The gene calls are TRBV9 and TRBJ1-1; D remains unclear. V shed 0 bases and J shed 1 base, with 7 bases lying between them. CDR3 length: 14 amino acids. Germline values: CDR1 SGDLS, CDR2 YYNGEE. CDR3 DNA: TGTGCCAGCAGCGTAGTTCTGGGGAACACTGAAGCTTTCTTT. Its protein is CASSVVLGNTEAFF.

The V call is TRBV29-1, the J call TRBJ1-1, with no clear D. Germline values: CDR1 SQVTM, CDR2 ANQGSEA. CDR3 size: 14 residues. Trimming left V 7 bases short and J 2 bases short, with 17 bases between. CDR3 coding DNA: TGCAGCGCCAACCTCGGAGGCCTAAACACTGAAGCTTTCTTT. It encodes CSANLGGLNTEAFF. Filled out from reference TRBV29-1 and TRBJ1-1, the complete variable domain reads SAVISQKPSRDICQRGTSLTIQCQVDSQVTMMFWYRQQPGQSLTLIATANQGSEATYESGFVIDKFPISRPNLTFSTLTVSNMSPEDSSIYLCSANLGGLNTEAFFGQGTRLTVV.

In this sample, this clone turned up many times. The genes are TRBV15 and TRBJ2-7; D possibly corresponds to TRBD1 (6 bases). CDR1 is LNHNV, CDR2 YYDKDF, per germline (reference sequence). V was trimmed by 5 bases and J by 5 bases, leaving 13 bases between them. The CDR3 runs 13 residues. The CDR3 DNA sequence: TGTGCCACCAGCTCCCCGGACAGACACGAGCAGTACTTC. Translated, it gives CATSSPDRHEQYF.

The V and J genes are TRBV19 and TRBJ1-2, with D perhaps matching TRBD1 (5 bases). V dropped 1 base and J dropped 4 bases, with 13 bases sitting between them. This CDR3 is built from 15 residues. Per the germline V gene, CDR1 is LNHDA and CDR2 is SQIVND (reference sequence). CDR3 DNA: TGTGCCAGTAGTATAGGGGTCGACAGATTCTATGGCTACACCTTC. Translating gives CASSIGVDRFYGYTF. Using reference TRBV19 and TRBJ1-2 for the parts outside the CDR3, the full variable domain is DGGITQSPKYLFRKEGQNVTLSCEQNLNHDAMYWYRQDPGQGLRLIYYSQIVNDFQKGDIAEGYSVSREKKESFPLTVTSAQKNPTAFYLCASSIGVDRFYGYTFGSGTRLTVV.

The chain employs TRBV19 and TRBJ2-3, with D unresolved. This CDR3 contains 12 residues. CDR1 LNHDA and CDR2 SQIVND come from the germline V gene (reference sequence). V was trimmed by 6 bases and J by 6 bases, leaving 10 bases between them. CDR3 sequence (DNA): TGTGCCAGTAGCCTCCCAACGGATACGCAGTATTTT. Protein product: CASSLPTDTQYF.

The V call is TRBV7-9, the J call TRBJ1-2; a possible D gene is TRBD1 (5 bases). The CDR3 spans 15 residues. Trimming removed 0 bases at V and 2 bases at J, with 10 bases between. Germline CDR1 is SEHNR and CDR2 is FQNEAQ (reference sequence). The CDR3 nucleotides read TGTGCCAGCAGCTTAGCGGCAGGGCCCAACTATGGCTACACCTTC. It encodes CASSLAAGPNYGYTF.

This clone was picked up one time. The genes are TRBV5-1 and TRBJ2-5, with 9 bases that match TRBD2. The CDR3 is 14 residues long. CDR1 is SGHRS, CDR2 YFSETQ, per germline. V shed 4 bases, J shed 5 bases, and the junction held 6 bases outside the gene matches. The CDR3 DNA reads TGCGCCAGCAGCCTAGTAGCGGGGGCTGAGACCCAGTACTTC. It translates to CASSLVAGAETQYF.

This chain joins TRBV18 and TRBJ1-2; weak D call: TRBD1 (5 bases). The V gene lost 0 bases and the J gene lost 8 bases, with 10 bases spanning the gap. Germline V lookup: CDR1 KGHSH, CDR2 LQKENI. The CDR3 runs 13 residues. CDR3 amino acids: CASSPPGGSGYTF. The CDR3 region has the DNA TGTGCCAGCTCACCACCGGGGGGGAGCGGCTACACCTTC.

The chain couples TRBV6-5 to TRBJ1-5; a weak D match, TRBD1 (6 bases). The germline V gene has CDR1 MNHEY and CDR2 SVGAGI. Trimming took off 9 bases at V and 4 bases at J, with 19 bases between the two ends. The CDR3 runs to 15 residues. The CDR3 nucleotides read TGTGCCAGGCTGGAAGTTCAGGGGCGAAATCAGCCCCAGCATTTT. Translation: CARLEVQGRNQPQHF.